The next 21 T cell receptor beta chains were all read from a single sample in a study of shared clonotypes between healthy human individuals. Repertoires were generated with immunoSEQ multiplex PCR, while TCRdb's copy carries only in-frame clones and drops some. The data show some 2 million clones, roughly 95% seen once. It was CD45RO-negative cells, positively selected for CCR7, that made up naive CD8 cells, with terminally differentiated effector memory CD45RA+ cells excluded. Sequenced sample: naive CD8+ T cells sorted from blood. These receptors were taken from a young man in good health.

This chain joins TRBV28 and TRBJ1-5, with D tentatively TRBD1 (6 bases). CDR1 MDHEN and CDR2 SYDVKM come from the germline V gene. The CDR3 is 15 residues long. V gave up 5 bases and J gave up 1 base, with 12 bases separating them. In nucleotides, the CDR3 is TGTGCCAGCAGTATCCAGGGGCTAAGCAATCAGCCCCAGCATTTT. Its translation: CASSIQGLSNQPQHF.

This chain connects TRBV11-2 to TRBJ2-7; 7 nucleotides align to TRBD2. With 5 bases clipped from V and 6 bases from J, the junction kept 10 bases outside the gene matches. The CDR3 contains 14 residues. The germline CDR1 and CDR2 sequences are SGHAT and FQNNGV. The CDR3 is CASSLAESLGEQYF. CDR3 DNA sequence: TGTGCCAGCAGCCTAGCGGAGAGCCTGGGCGAGCAGTACTTC.

The J gene is TRBJ2-7, the V gene TRBV6-1; D unclear. The CDR3 has 13 amino acids. The ends were cut back, 2 bases at V and 0 bases at J, with 5 bases in the middle. Looked up from germline, CDR1 is MNHNS and CDR2 is SASEGT. CDR3 sequence (DNA): TGTGCCAGCAGTGAATCATACTCCTACGAGCAGTACTTC. Its protein is CASSESYSYEQYF.

The chain carries TRBV13 and TRBJ1-2, with TRBD1 as a possible D gene (5 bases). The CDR3 loop spans 13 amino acids. The V end lost 3 bases, the J end lost 5 bases, and 10 bases lay between the germline ends. Per germline, CDR1 PRHDT and CDR2 FYEKMQ (reference sequence). CDR3 in DNA: TGTGCCAGCAGCTTGGGGCCCCATTATGGCTACACCTTC. Protein product: CASSLGPHYGYTF.

This clone was detected only a few times. This sequence joins TRBV27 and TRBJ2-7; D might be TRBD1 or TRBD2, each matching 5 bases. Germline CDR1 is MNHEY and CDR2 is SMNVEV (reference sequence). The CDR3 runs to 13 residues. With 1 base removed from V and 3 bases from J, the gap between germline ends came to 7 bases. The CDR3 DNA follows: TGTGCCAGCAGTTTATGGGACGGCTACGAGCAGTACTTC. Encoded protein: CASSLWDGYEQYF.

This clone was seen just once. The rearrangement uses TRBV5-4 and TRBJ2-2; D uncertain. CDR3 length equals 12 residues. The V gene's germline CDR1 is SGHNT and CDR2 YYREEE (reference sequence). Trimming took off 3 bases at V and 6 bases at J, with 6 bases between the two ends. The CDR3 DNA reads TGTGCCAGCAGCTCGCTAGCCGGGGAGCTGTTTTTT. This encodes CASSSLAGELFF. The full variable domain, in which reference TRBV5-4 and TRBJ2-2 provide the parts outside the CDR3, is ETGVTQSPTHLIKTRGQQVTLRCSSQSGHNTVSWYQQALGQGPQFIFQYYREEENGRGNFPPRFSGLQFPNYSSELNVNALELDDSALYLCASSSLAGELFFGEGSRLTVL.

CDR3 bases: TGTGCCAGCAGTGAATGGGAAAACCGGGAGACCCAGTACTTC. Translating gives CASSEWENRETQYF. The chain is built from TRBV25-1 and TRBJ2-5; D is ambiguous. The CDR3 extends over 14 amino acids. V was trimmed by 1 base and J by 5 bases, leaving 11 bases between them. The germline gives CDR1 MGHDK, CDR2 SYGVNS.

This clone showed up just once. Within the sample, other DNA sequences also encode this same CDR3. The gene calls are TRBV5-6 and TRBJ2-7; D ambiguous. V lost 1 base and J 4 bases, leaving 6 bases between the germline ends. Germline V gene sequence: CDR1 SGHDT, CDR2 YYEEEE. The CDR3 is made up of 12 amino acids. CDR3 sequence: CASSLTAYEQYF. CDR3 nucleotide sequence: TGTGCCAGCAGCTTGACCGCGTACGAGCAGTACTTC.

V usage is TRBV4-1 and J usage is TRBJ1-1, with D tentatively TRBD1 (5 bases). Germline lookup yields CDR1 MGHRA and CDR2 YSYEKL. Trimming shortened V by 5 bases and J by 0 bases, and 13 bases separated the two germline ends. The CDR3 has 15 amino acids. In DNA form, the CDR3 reads TGCGCCAGCAGCTTCCCGGGACGGCTGAACACTGAAGCTTTCTTT. It encodes CASSFPGRLNTEAFF.

J is TRBJ2-4 and V is TRBV6-5; D uncertain. This CDR3 is built from 15 residues. V gave up 6 bases and J gave up 0 bases, with 12 bases separating them. CDR1 MNHEY and CDR2 SVGAGI come from the germline V gene. In DNA, the CDR3 is TGTGCCAGCAGCAAGGGCACGCTAGCCAAAAACATTCAGTACTTC. This sequence encodes CASSKGTLAKNIQYF.

The chain joins TRBV5-6 to TRBJ1-2; D call uncertain. The CDR3 is made up of 16 amino acids. The ends were cut back, 2 bases at V and 6 bases at J, with 20 bases in the middle. Germline assignment: CDR1 SGHDT and CDR2 YYEEEE. The DNA of the CDR3 is TGTGCCAGCAGCTTAGGAGGTGGGATCCCCTATCATGGCTACACCTTC. It specifies CASSLGGGIPYHGYTF.

The chain links TRBV6-5 to TRBJ1-1; D is perhaps TRBD1 (6 bases). This CDR3 comprises 14 residues. Per germline, CDR1 MNHEY and CDR2 SVGAGI. The V end was cut by 0 bases, the J end by 5 bases, with 10 bases between. CDR3 in amino acids: CASSYSGGETEAFF. The CDR3 DNA sequence: TGTGCCAGCAGTTACTCGGGGGGCGAAACTGAAGCTTTCTTT.

The chain has TRBV5-8 and TRBJ2-3; 9 bases agree with TRBD2. V was clipped by 4 bases and J by 1 base; unmatched bases: 7. Germline V gives CDR1 SGHTS, CDR2 YDEGEE. The CDR3 loop spans 16 amino acids. The CDR3 DNA reads as TGTGCCAGCAGCCCCCTGGGCGGGGGGGGCACAGATACGCAGTATTTT. Its translation: CASSPLGGGGTDTQYF.

The V gene is TRBV6-6, the J gene TRBJ2-1, with D unresolved. V lost 2 bases and J 3 bases, leaving 14 bases between the germline ends. The CDR3 consists of 16 residues. Germline CDR1 is MNHNY and CDR2 is SVGAGI (reference sequence). In DNA form, the CDR3 reads TGTGCCAGCAGTTACAAGGCTACTTTCCTCTACAATGAGCAGTTCTTC. Translated: CASSYKATFLYNEQFF.

CDR3 residues: CATSRDRDVGNTIYF. The CDR3 DNA reads TGTGCCACCAGCAGAGATCGGGACGTTGGAAACACCATATATTTT. The V gene is TRBV15, the J gene TRBJ1-3, with D perhaps TRBD1 (5 bases). This CDR3 contains 15 residues. The germline CDR1 and CDR2 sequences are LNHNV and YYDKDF (reference sequence). V was clipped by 0 bases and J by 3 bases, with 9 bases between them. Filled out from reference TRBV15 and TRBJ1-3, the complete variable domain reads DAMVIQNPRYQVTQFGKPVTLSCSQTLNHNVMYWYQQKSSQAPKLLFHYYDKDFNNEADTPDNFQSRRPNTSFCFLDIRSPGLGDTAMYLCATSRDRDVGNTIYFGEGSWLTVV.

About this clone itself: Additional DNA sequences in this sample encode the identical CDR3. This chain uses TRBV5-1 with TRBJ2-1, with 9 bases fitting TRBD2. Germline V lookup: CDR1 SGHRS, CDR2 YFSETQ. The V gene end was trimmed by 2 bases and the J gene end by 9 bases; junction bases not matched to a gene: 0. The CDR3 consists of 12 residues. The CDR3 nucleotides are TGCGCCAGCAGCTTTAGCGGGGGTGAGCAGTTCTTC. It codes for CASSFSGGEQFF. Based on the CDR3 plus reference TRBV5-1 and TRBJ2-1, the full variable domain is KAGVTQTPRYLIKTRGQQVTLSCSPISGHRSVSWYQQTPGQGLQFLFEYFSETQRNKGNFPGRFSGRQFSNSRSEMNVSTLELGDSALYLCASSFSGGEQFFGPGTRLTVL.

J is TRBJ2-1 and V is TRBV7-9, with a weak D call TRBD1 (6 bases). This CDR3 spans 16 amino acids. Trimming cost V 4 bases and J 0 bases, with 13 bases left between them. Per the germline V gene, CDR1 is SEHNR and CDR2 is FQNEAQ (reference sequence). In nucleotides, the CDR3 is TGTGCCAGCAGCTCCCGGGACAAGAGCTCCTACAATGAGCAGTTCTTC. Its translation: CASSSRDKSSYNEQFF.

V gene TRBV7-9 combines with J gene TRBJ2-7; 9 bases fit TRBD1. The ends lost 3 bases at V and 5 bases at J; junction bases unmatched: 11. Germline CDR1 SEHNR, CDR2 FQNEAQ (reference sequence). The CDR3 has 16 amino acids. This chain's CDR3 is CASSFTAPTGGDEQYF. Written as DNA, the CDR3 is TGTGCCAGCAGCTTTACGGCCCCCACAGGGGGCGACGAGCAGTACTTC.

The chain is built from TRBV29-1 and TRBJ2-1; TRBD2 agrees at 12 bases. Germline values: CDR1 SQVTM, CDR2 ANQGSEA. Germline trimming cut 1 base from V and 7 bases from J; bases unmatched to any gene: 8. CDR3 length: 16 residues. CDR3 amino acids: CSVEGASGGALNEQFF. The CDR3 DNA reads as TGCAGCGTTGAAGGAGCTAGCGGGGGGGCGTTGAATGAGCAGTTCTTC.

This chain links TRBV6-1 with TRBJ1-6; no reliable D call. V lost 0 bases and J lost 3, with 12 bases in between. The CDR3 totals 17 residues. The germline V gene has CDR1 MNHNS and CDR2 SASEGT. This CDR3 is CASSEAPGGLYNSPLHF. Written as DNA, the CDR3 is TGTGCCAGCAGTGAAGCGCCGGGAGGGCTCTATAATTCACCCCTCCACTTT.

This clone was counted once. The same CDR3 is also encoded by other DNA sequences in this sample. The chain combines TRBV9 with TRBJ2-7; 7 bases align to TRBD2. J gave up 0 bases and V 0 bases, and 3 bases lay outside the gene matches. CDR3 length: 15 amino acids. The V gene's germline CDR1 is SGDLS and CDR2 YYNGEE. The chain's CDR3 is CASSVAPGGSYEQYF. As DNA, the CDR3 is TGTGCCAGCAGCGTAGCTCCGGGGGGCTCCTACGAGCAGTACTTC.